This T cell receptor beta chain was found in a study of PD-L1 blockade in urothelial cancer. Across the study: Administration of atezolizumab to patients began at some point between 2013 and 2015, at 1,200 mg intravenously every 3 weeks. Blood analysis occurred 3 weeks (second dose) and 6 weeks after treatment start. Study-level points and caveats: It was durable-benefit patients whose tumor-associated blood clones expanded more at 3 weeks.

Assay: immunoSEQ multiplex PCR; the TCRdb copy retains only in-frame clones and omits some. The repertoire holds about 45,000 clones, with more than 75% as singletons. A note on this clone: The antigen is not known.

Regarding time point: peripheral blood 6 weeks after treatment start. This sample comprised PBMCs, obtained around atezolizumab (anti-PD-L1) treatment. The clonotype comes from a man in his 60s with urothelial cancer.

In DNA, the CDR3 is TGTGCCAGCAGCTTGGCAGGGCAGAGCGGGGAGCTGTTTTTT. This sequence encodes CASSLAGQSGELFF. The gene calls are TRBV11-2 and TRBJ2-2; possibly TRBD1 for D (5 bases). Germline V gives CDR1 SGHAT, CDR2 FQNNGV. The CDR3 runs 14 residues. Deletions cut 3 bases from V and 7 bases from J, with 12 bases between.